This TCR beta chain was identified in a study of T cells in Graves' hyperthyroidism and ophthalmopathy. Amplification of TCR beta CDR3 regions was performed using RNA transcripts as template. The TCR CDR3 was amplified in a first-round RT-PCR using the HTBI primer set. TCRdb analysed the multiplex PCR reads with MiXCR anew, one entry per CDR3 protein. The table shows about 400,000 distinct CDR3 sequences, with more than 15% occurring only once. For the diagnoses, clinical symptoms, serum thyroxine and TRAb, thyroid ultrasound and orbital computed tomography were used. Before ophthalmopathy appeared, progressors gave blood at initial hyperthyroidism diagnosis. Fresh 10 ml peripheral blood yielded PBMCs. From germline, CDR1 is DFQATT and CDR2 SNEGSKA (reference sequence). CDR3 length: 13 amino acids. The ends were cut back, 2 bases at V and 5 bases at J, with 10 bases in the middle. At least ten counts were recorded for this clonotype.

V gene TRBV20-1 combines with J gene TRBJ1-5, with a tentative D call TRBD1 (6 bases). The sequence came from a woman aged 18-35 years with Graves' hyperthyroidism that later progressed to Graves' ophthalmopathy. Sequencing input: blood. The CDR3 sequence: CSARKGEHQPQHF. CDR3 in DNA: TGCAGTGCTAGAAAGGGGGAGCATCAGCCCCAGCATTTT.